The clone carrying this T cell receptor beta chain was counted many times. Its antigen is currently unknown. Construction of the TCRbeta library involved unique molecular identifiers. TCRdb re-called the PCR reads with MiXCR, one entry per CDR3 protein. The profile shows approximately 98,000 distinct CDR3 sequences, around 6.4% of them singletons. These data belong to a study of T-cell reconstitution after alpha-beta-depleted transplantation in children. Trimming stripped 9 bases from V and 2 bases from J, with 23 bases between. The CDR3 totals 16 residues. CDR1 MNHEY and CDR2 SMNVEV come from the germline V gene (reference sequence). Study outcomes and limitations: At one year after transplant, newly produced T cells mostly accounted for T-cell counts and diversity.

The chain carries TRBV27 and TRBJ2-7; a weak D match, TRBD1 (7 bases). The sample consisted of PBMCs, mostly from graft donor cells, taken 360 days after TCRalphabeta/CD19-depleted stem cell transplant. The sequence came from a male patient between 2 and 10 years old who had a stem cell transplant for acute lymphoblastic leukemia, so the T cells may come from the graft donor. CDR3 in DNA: TGTGCCAGTTTCTTTAGGTGGGCAGGGGGGACCTACGAGCAGTACTTC. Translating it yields CASFFRWAGGTYEQYF.